Listed below are T cell receptor beta chains from one sample, sequenced in a study of T-cell memory formation after mild COVID-19. TCRdb ran MiXCR on the 5' RACE reads and lists one entry per CDR3 protein. The sample gives 300,000 to 350,000 distinct CDR3 sequences, approximately 20% of which show up once; roughly 21% is in the top ten. The specimen sequenced was PBMCs or a T cell subset sorted from them (not recorded which). The receptors were gathered from a man aged 18 to 30 who had mild COVID-19 (a few samples of this study predate the infection). Cell type and time point are not known. Each CDR3 is given with its conserved first and last residue. D genes are given only for firm matches. A row's size may be missing; if present it is once, few, many or a size class.

d_call,v_call,clone_size,j_call,cdr3_nt,cdr3_aa
-,TRBV11-2,many,TRBJ1-3,TGTGCCAGCAGCTCCCGCTGGGCGGGCAGCTCTGGAAACACCATATATTTT,CASSSRWAGSSGNTIYF
-,TRBV4-2,few,TRBJ2-2,TGTGCCAGCAGCCGGCCCGAAGCCGGGGAGCTGTTTTTT,CASSRPEAGELFF
-,TRBV25-1,-,TRBJ2-1,TGTGCCAGCACCAACGGGGGTTGGTCCTACAATGAGCAGTTCTTC,CASTNGGWSYNEQFF
-,TRBV4-1,few,TRBJ1-1,TGCGCCAGCAGCCACCTGGCGGGGGTCACTGAAGCTTTCTTT,CASSHLAGVTEAFF
-,TRBV28,-,TRBJ1-2,TGTGCCAGCAGTTTAGGACAGAGATATGGCTACACCTTC,CASSLGQRYGYTF
-,TRBV4-3,-,TRBJ2-2,TGCGCTAGCAGCCAACGTTTGGGCCCCGGGGAGCTGTTTTTT,CASSQRLGPGELFF
-,TRBV23-1,-,TRBJ2-1,TGCGCCAGCAGTCACTGCCTCAGGAGGAATGAGCAGTTCTTC,CASSHCLRRNEQFF
TRBD1,TRBV6-2/TRBV6-3,-,TRBJ2-1,TGTGCCAGCAGGGACACCTGGGGACAGGGGATCAATGAGCAGTTCTTC,CASRDTWGQGINEQFF
-,TRBV20-1,few,TRBJ2-5,TGCAGTGCTAGAGTTCCGCGCTCCCAAGAGACCCAGTACTTC,CSARVPRSQETQYF
-,TRBV7-6,few,TRBJ1-1,TGTGCCAGCAGCGCCGCAGGGGCGGACACTGAAGCTTTCTTT,CASSAAGADTEAFF
TRBD1,TRBV4-1,few,TRBJ2-5,TGCGCCAGCAGCCACCTGGACAGGGGATTAGGGGAGACCCAGTACTTC,CASSHLDRGLGETQYF
TRBD1,TRBV5-1,few,TRBJ2-7,TGCGCCAGCAGCTACAGGGGAGAAGGCTACGAGCAGTACTTC,CASSYRGEGYEQYF
TRBD1,TRBV13,few,TRBJ1-2,TGTGCCAGCAGCTGGACCGGGACAGGAAACTATGGCTACACCTTC,CASSWTGTGNYGYTF
TRBD1,TRBV28,-,TRBJ1-6,TGTGCCAGCAGTTTCAGCCCGGGACAGGGGTTTAAGGGGTCACCCCTCCACTTT,CASSFSPGQGFKGSPLHF
TRBD2,TRBV5-1,-,TRBJ2-6,TGCGCCAGCAGCCCCCGGGGGGACTCTGGGGCCAACGTCCTGACTTTC,CASSPRGDSGANVLTF
-,TRBV3-1,-,TRBJ2-1,TGTGCCAGCAGCCAAGGCCAACAGCCTTACAATGAGCAGTTCTTC,CASSQGQQPYNEQFF
-,TRBV20-1,-,TRBJ2-1,TGCAGTGCTAGACACGTGGGGGCCGGGAATGAGCAGTTCTTC,CSARHVGAGNEQFF
-,TRBV7-2,few,TRBJ1-4,TGTGCCAGCAGCTTAACTGGGTTGGGTGAAAAACTGTTTTTT,CASSLTGLGEKLFF
TRBD1,TRBV30,few,TRBJ1-2,TGTGCCTGGGGAAGACAGGGAAATAACTATGGCTACACCTTC,CAWGRQGNNYGYTF
TRBD2,TRBV6-5,few,TRBJ2-2,TGTGCCACCTTAGCGGGGGTGTACACCGGGGAGCTGTTTTTT,CATLAGVYTGELFF
-,TRBV28,few,TRBJ2-1,TGTGCCAGCAGTTTGTACCCGAGCGAGCAGTTCTTC,CASSLYPSEQFF
-,TRBV14,-,TRBJ2-6,TGTGCCAGCAGCCAAGAACGAGTAACTGGGGCCAACGTCCTGACTTTC,CASSQERVTGANVLTF
-,TRBV6-2/TRBV6-3,-,TRBJ1-1,TGTGCCAGCAGTTACTCGGTCACTGAAGCTTTCTTT,CASSYSVTEAFF
-,TRBV12-3/TRBV12-4,few,TRBJ2-6,TGTGCCACTCACGGTAGGGCTGGGGCCAACGTCCTGACTTTC,CATHGRAGANVLTF
-,TRBV5-1,-,TRBJ2-2,TGCGCCAGCAGCTTCCAAGTTGGCGGGGAGCTGTTTTTT,CASSFQVGGELFF
-,TRBV5-1,-,TRBJ1-1,TGCGCCAGCAGCTTGGCCGGTCAGGGGAGTAGAGCTTTCTTT,CASSLAGQGSRAFF
-,TRBV18,few,TRBJ2-3,TGTGCCAGCTCACCACTTCCTAGCACAGATACGCAGTATTTT,CASSPLPSTDTQYF
TRBD1,TRBV7-2,few,TRBJ1-2,TGTGCCAGCAGCGCGGGACAGGGGCCAAAGGGCTACACCTTC,CASSAGQGPKGYTF
-,TRBV7-9,-,TRBJ1-5,TGTGCCAGCAGCTCCGCCCAAGGCAGTAGCAATCAGCCCCAGCATTTT,CASSSAQGSSNQPQHF
-,TRBV6-5,few,TRBJ1-1,TGTGCCAGCAGTTACAAGGGAAACACTGAAGCTTTCTTT,CASSYKGNTEAFF
-,TRBV30,-,TRBJ2-5,TGTGCCTGGAGTTTCGGGGCGGGGATAGAGACCCAGTACTTC,CAWSFGAGIETQYF
TRBD1,TRBV5-1,-,TRBJ2-7,TGCGCCAGCAGCTTTACAGGGGGCGCGTTCGAGCAGTACTTC,CASSFTGGAFEQYF
TRBD1,TRBV5-6,few,TRBJ2-5,TGTGCCAGCAGCCGGGCCGGGACAGGCCAAGAGACCCAGTACTTC,CASSRAGTGQETQYF
-,TRBV7-6,-,TRBJ2-7,TGTGCCAGCAGCTTAGGTGGGACAAGGGGGTCCTACGAGCAGTACTTC,CASSLGGTRGSYEQYF
-,TRBV5-1,few,TRBJ2-5,TGCGCCAGCAGCACAGTGGGGCAGGCACAAGAGACCCAGTACTTC,CASSTVGQAQETQYF